These 18 T cell receptor beta chains were all obtained from the same sample, sequenced in a study of T cell changes during pregnancy in multiple sclerosis. Measured with immunoSEQ multiplex PCR; TCRdb has only the in-frame clones, and not every one. Counted here are approximately 57,000 clones, about 90% occurring once; the ten biggest clones make up 0.15% to 0.2%. The source was CD4+ T cells from peripheral blood mononuclear cells, collected in the second trimester of pregnancy. The source of these receptors is a female donor with multiple sclerosis, enrolled in a pregnancy study.

The V and J genes are TRBV2 and TRBJ1-5; D gene unclear. In germline, CDR1 is SNHLY, CDR2 FYNNEI. Trimming pared 0 bases from V and 6 bases from J, leaving 9 bases between. The CDR3 is made up of 14 amino acids. The CDR3 is CASSEAKRVQPQHF. The DNA of the CDR3 is TGTGCCAGCAGTGAAGCGAAGAGAGTTCAGCCCCAGCATTTT.

The chain employs TRBV6-5 and TRBJ2-3, with D perhaps matching TRBD1 (5 bases). Trimming removed 5 bases at V and 2 bases at J, with 11 bases between. CDR3 size: 14 residues. Germline loops: CDR1 MNHEY, CDR2 SVGAGI. CDR3 nucleotide sequence: TGTGCCAGCAGTCCGGCAGGGATCACAGATACGCAGTATTTT. It translates to CASSPAGITDTQYF.

This clone came up a few times. The CDR3 region has the DNA TGTGCCTGGAGTCCCGACCCTAGGTTTTCTGAAGCTTTCTTT. As protein: CAWSPDPRFSEAFF. The V and J genes are TRBV30 and TRBJ1-1; the D is unclear. The CDR3 has 14 residues. Germline CDR1 reads GTSNPN; CDR2 reads SVGIG (reference sequence). V lost 2 bases and J lost 6, with 16 bases in between.

This clone was seen once. The rearrangement links TRBV4-2 to TRBJ1-5; unclear D gene. Trimming removed 0 bases at V and 5 bases at J, with 11 bases between. The CDR3 length is 15 residues. Germline assignment: CDR1 LGHNA and CDR2 YNFKEQ. CDR3 sequence reads: CASSQDLGGHQPQHF. CDR3 nucleotides: TGTGCCAGCAGCCAAGATTTAGGAGGGCATCAGCCCCAGCATTTT.

This clone appeared a single time. The V gene is TRBV5-1, the J gene TRBJ1-1; the D gene is possibly TRBD1 (6 bases). V was shortened by 4 bases and J by 1 base, with 11 bases between the two germline ends. Germline-derived CDR1 and CDR2 are SGHRS and YFSETQ. There are 14 residues in the CDR3. CDR3 DNA: TGCGCCAGCAGCCCGGGACAAACGAACACTGAAGCTTTCTTT. Translated, it gives CASSPGQTNTEAFF.

The chain couples TRBV6-1 to TRBJ1-6; 10 bases align to TRBD1. With V trimmed by 3 bases and J by 9 bases, 2 bases remained unmatched. The CDR3 spans 14 residues. From germline, CDR1 is MNHNS and CDR2 SASEGT. The CDR3 region has the DNA TGTGCCAGCAGTGACGGACAGGGGGTTTCACCCCTCCACTTT. Protein: CASSDGQGVSPLHF.

Only a few counts were recorded for this clone. The chain has TRBV2 and TRBJ1-1, with 8 bases identical to TRBD1. The CDR3 is 14 residues long. Germline CDR1 and CDR2: SNHLY and FYNNEI. Losses at the gene ends were 7 bases for V and 4 bases for J; bases not matched to a gene: 8. The DNA for the CDR3 is TGTGCCAGCAACATACAGGGGGAGACCACTGAAGCTTTCTTT. Its protein product is CASNIQGETTEAFF.

J is TRBJ2-5 and V is TRBV30; unclear D gene. The germline CDR1 and CDR2 sequences are GTSNPN and SVGIG (reference sequence). CDR3 length: 11 residues. Between the trimmed V and J ends, which lost 4 bases and 2 bases, there was a span of 5 bases. CDR3 in DNA: TGTGCCTGGACAGTTCAAGAGACCCAGTACTTC. Protein product: CAWTVQETQYF. The full variable domain, completed using reference TRBV30 and TRBJ2-5, is SQTIHQWPATLVQPVGSPLSLECTVEGTSNPNLYWYRQAAGRGLQLLFYSVGIGQISSEVPQNLSASRPQDRQFILSSKKLLLSDSGFYLCAWTVQETQYFGPGTRLLVL.

This chain joins TRBV7-9 and TRBJ2-1; D perhaps matches TRBD1 (7 bases). CDR3 length: 15 residues. Germline CDR1 and CDR2: SEHNR and FQNEAQ (reference sequence). V lost 4 bases and J 2 bases, leaving 12 bases between the germline ends. The CDR3 sequence is CASSSQGGTYNEQFF. The CDR3 DNA follows: TGTGCCAGCAGCTCTCAGGGGGGTACCTACAATGAGCAGTTCTTC.

This sequence joins TRBV29-1 and TRBJ2-2; D is perhaps TRBD2 (6 bases). Germline loops: CDR1 SQVTM, CDR2 ANQGSEA. There are 14 residues in the CDR3. V lost 3 bases and J lost 1, with 9 bases in between. The CDR3 protein is CSVEWRGNTGELFF. In DNA form, the CDR3 reads TGCAGCGTTGAGTGGCGGGGGAACACCGGGGAGCTGTTTTTT.

The CDR3 coding sequence is TGTGCCAGCAGTGAGCAGAGGGGCACAGATACGCAGTATTTT. As protein: CASSEQRGTDTQYF. The chain recombines TRBV28 with TRBJ2-3; weak D call: TRBD2 (5 bases). Per the germline V gene, CDR1 is MDHEN and CDR2 is SYDVKM. The germline V and J ends were trimmed by 5 bases and 1 base, with 10 bases remaining between them. This CDR3 comprises 14 residues.

The chain combines TRBV6-5 with TRBJ2-2, with 7 positions matching TRBD2. The CDR3 has 16 amino acids. Germline CDR1 and CDR2: MNHEY and SVGAGI. J lost 7 bases, V lost 4 bases, and 12 bases had no gene match. The CDR3 DNA follows: TGTGCCAGCAGTTCCCCCTCCGGGACTAAAAACGGGGAGCTGTTTTTT. Amino acids: CASSSPSGTKNGELFF.

The chain links TRBV5-4 to TRBJ1-6; TRBD1 is a possible D gene (5 bases). This CDR3 comprises 16 residues. Germline CDR1 reads SGHNT; CDR2 reads YYREEE (reference sequence). Trimming removed 4 bases at V and 7 bases at J, with 18 bases between. The CDR3 spells CASSQGPSGLNSPLHF. In DNA, the CDR3 is TGTGCCAGCAGCCAAGGCCCATCGGGACTCAATTCACCCCTCCACTTT.

The rearrangement uses TRBV2 and TRBJ2-2; the match to TRBD2 covers 16 bases. In germline, CDR1 is SNHLY, CDR2 FYNNEI. There are 18 residues in the CDR3. J was trimmed by 4 bases and V by 6 bases; bases with no gene match: 8. The CDR3 here is CASRALGLAGGLTGELFF. In DNA form, the CDR3 reads TGTGCCAGCAGGGCTTTGGGACTAGCGGGGGGGCTCACCGGGGAGCTGTTTTTT.

The chain recombines TRBV5-1 with TRBJ1-4; TRBD1 matches at 7 bases. V trimming: 3 bases; J trimming: 3 bases; junction bases outside the gene matches: 2. Germline V gene data show CDR1 as SGHRS and CDR2 as YFSETQ. The CDR3 spans 14 residues. The CDR3 region has the DNA TGCGCCAGCAGCTCACAGGGGTCTAATGAAAAACTGTTTTTT. Its protein product is CASSSQGSNEKLFF.

The V and J genes are TRBV19 and TRBJ1-5; 8 bases are shared with TRBD1. The CDR3 runs 15 residues. CDR1 LNHDA and CDR2 SQIVND come from the germline V gene (reference sequence). Unmatched junction bases numbered 5, after V lost 7 bases and J lost 0 bases. CDR3 sequence: CASNPDRASNQPQHF. The CDR3 bases are TGTGCCAGTAATCCGGACAGGGCTAGCAATCAGCCCCAGCATTTT. Filled out from reference TRBV19 and TRBJ1-5, the complete variable domain reads DGGITQSPKYLFRKEGQNVTLSCEQNLNHDAMYWYRQDPGQGLRLIYYSQIVNDFQKGDIAEGYSVSREKKESFPLTVTSAQKNPTAFYLCASNPDRASNQPQHFGDGTRLSIL.

This clone was counted once. The J gene is TRBJ2-2, the V gene TRBV4-1, with a possible D match to TRBD2 (6 bases). The V gene's germline CDR1 is MGHRA and CDR2 YSYEKL. The CDR3 extends over 20 amino acids. V lost 1 base, J lost 2 bases, and 23 bases lay in between. The CDR3 nucleotides read TGCGCCAGCAGCCAAGGAGGAATCGGGGGAGACGCCAGAAACACCGGGGAGCTGTTTTTT. Translating it yields CASSQGGIGGDARNTGELFF.

V is TRBV2 and J is TRBJ2-7, with a possible D match to TRBD1 (5 bases). This CDR3 is built from 14 residues. V shed 2 bases and J shed 3 bases, with 11 bases lying between them. Germline V gives CDR1 SNHLY, CDR2 FYNNEI. CDR3: CASSERGQRYEQYF. The CDR3 DNA reads TGTGCCAGCAGTGAAAGGGGCCAGCGCTACGAGCAGTACTTC.